These T cell receptor beta chains were read from a single sample in a study of blood T cell repertoires in COVID-19. Assay: immunoSEQ multiplex PCR; the TCRdb copy retains only in-frame clones and omits some. The table records approximately 100,000 clones, around 83% of them present only once. The sequencing input was peripheral blood. These receptors originate from a woman older than 75 with active or convalescent COVID-19. The conserved cysteine and the conserved F or W are not part of the CDR3 here. The order of the fields is V gene, J gene, CDR3 protein.

v_gene: TRBV7-2; j_gene: TRBJ1-5; CDR3aa: ASSLKHGAGGDQPQH
v_gene: TRBV5-4; j_gene: TRBJ2-2; CDR3aa: ASSLSGKNTGELF
v_gene: TRBV10-3; j_gene: TRBJ2-3; CDR3aa: AITRDFTDTQY
v_gene: TRBV6-1; j_gene: TRBJ2-1; CDR3aa: ASTEQGGEQF
v_gene: TRBV29-1; j_gene: TRBJ2-7; CDR3aa: SVLAGGYEQY
v_gene: TRBV3-1/TRBV3-2; j_gene: TRBJ2-7; CDR3aa: ASNSRGVSEQY
v_gene: TRBV5-1; j_gene: TRBJ1-2; CDR3aa: ASSPPVRAGYGYT
v_gene: TRBV6-6; j_gene: TRBJ1-2; CDR3aa: ASSLGENYGYT
v_gene: TRBV2; j_gene: TRBJ1-6; CDR3aa: ASRLTGDTNSPLH
v_gene: TRBV28; j_gene: TRBJ2-2; CDR3aa: ATIKGGGGELF
v_gene: TRBV4-2; j_gene: TRBJ2-5; CDR3aa: ASSQDAGWGAQY
v_gene: TRBV6-5; j_gene: TRBJ2-7; CDR3aa: ASSPGTIYEQY
v_gene: TRBV4-1; j_gene: TRBJ1-4; CDR3aa: ASSPGVNEKLF
v_gene: TRBV6-5; j_gene: TRBJ1-1; CDR3aa: ASSHPSTGEAF
v_gene: TRBV7-3; j_gene: TRBJ1-6; CDR3aa: ASGYGDNSPLH
v_gene: TRBV4-1; j_gene: TRBJ1-5; CDR3aa: ASSQVFFGTGDQPQH
v_gene: TRBV4-1; j_gene: TRBJ1-6; CDR3aa: ASSQREGPNYNSPLH
v_gene: TRBV6-6; j_gene: TRBJ1-5; CDR3aa: ASSLERTGSNQPQH
v_gene: TRBV30; j_gene: TRBJ2-7; CDR3aa: AWSVTGPYEQY
v_gene: TRBV21-1; j_gene: TRBJ1-1; CDR3aa: ASSKVPGQDFSTEAF
v_gene: TRBV6-6; j_gene: TRBJ1-3; CDR3aa: ASSYSRGSGNTIY
v_gene: TRBV29-1; j_gene: TRBJ2-7; CDR3aa: SIRFGGLEQY
v_gene: TRBV11-2; j_gene: TRBJ1-3; CDR3aa: ASSSEQGATGNTIY
v_gene: TRBV20-1; j_gene: TRBJ2-7; CDR3aa: SATQGDEQY
v_gene: TRBV28; j_gene: TRBJ1-2; CDR3aa: ASSNVGLKTYYGYT
v_gene: TRBV5-5; j_gene: TRBJ1-4; CDR3aa: ASTPSKTATNEKLF
v_gene: TRBV7-2; j_gene: TRBJ2-2; CDR3aa: ASSLAAGVTGELF
v_gene: TRBV19; j_gene: TRBJ2-3; CDR3aa: ASSTGLAGGRY
v_gene: TRBV19; j_gene: TRBJ2-7; CDR3aa: ASSLTGVSYEQY
v_gene: TRBV5-4; j_gene: TRBJ2-1; CDR3aa: ASSPRQGDSNEQF
v_gene: TRBV29-1; j_gene: TRBJ2-3; CDR3aa: SVEQGASTDTQY
v_gene: TRBV14; j_gene: TRBJ2-1; CDR3aa: ASSLWTGGANNEQF
v_gene: TRBV7-9; j_gene: TRBJ1-1; CDR3aa: ASSPRQAMNTEAF
v_gene: TRBV3-1/TRBV3-2; j_gene: TRBJ1-1; CDR3aa: ASTPGTVNTEAF
v_gene: TRBV27; j_gene: TRBJ2-4; CDR3aa: ASSIRSLSTSGGAKNIQY
v_gene: TRBV30; j_gene: TRBJ2-3; CDR3aa: AWSGDSRNTDTQY
v_gene: TRBV20-1; j_gene: TRBJ2-7; CDR3aa: STGQSYEQY